These 13 T cell receptor beta chains were sequenced from one sample in a study of shared clonotypes between healthy human individuals. Data came from immunoSEQ multiplex PCR; TCRdb stores just in-frame clones and leaves some out. This table holds roughly 2.2 million clones, over 85% found once. The source material was naive CD4+ T cells from PBMCs. Subset meaning: CD45RA+ positively selected. The receptors were sampled from a young man in good health. Some clones in this sample may be carry-over from other donors' samples.

The chain recombines TRBV6-6 with TRBJ1-2; D ambiguous. The germline V and J ends were trimmed by 5 bases and 2 bases, with 9 bases remaining between them. CDR1 MNHNY and CDR2 SVGAGI come from the germline V gene (reference sequence). CDR3 length: 13 amino acids. The CDR3 DNA reads TGTGCCAGCAGTGCAGTAACAAACTATGGCTACACCTTC. This translates into CASSAVTNYGYTF.

This chain links TRBV5-1 with TRBJ2-1; 8 nucleotides line up with TRBD1. Trimming removed 0 bases from V and 2 bases from J; junction bases left unmatched: 1. The germline V gene has CDR1 SGHRS and CDR2 YFSETQ. The CDR3 runs to 15 residues. The DNA of the CDR3 is TGCGCCAGCAGCTTGGGACAGGGGACCTACAATGAGCAGTTCTTC. This codes for CASSLGQGTYNEQFF.

The V gene is TRBV28, the J gene TRBJ1-5; D is unresolved. Trimming left V 8 bases short and J 2 bases short, with 10 bases between. This CDR3 has 13 amino acids. Germline V lookup: CDR1 MDHEN, CDR2 SYDVKM. CDR3 sequence (DNA): TGTGCCAGCCTTACCCCAGGCAATCAGCCCCAGCATTTT. Protein sequence: CASLTPGNQPQHF.

The chain couples TRBV28 to TRBJ2-1; D gene ambiguous. Between the trimmed V and J ends, which lost 3 bases and 9 bases, there was a span of 9 bases. CDR1 is MDHEN and CDR2 is SYDVKM in the germline V gene. This CDR3 has 12 residues. This chain's CDR3 is CASSLIAVEQFF. The CDR3 DNA sequence: TGTGCCAGCAGTTTGATTGCGGTTGAGCAGTTCTTC.

The chain couples TRBV28 to TRBJ2-3, with 8 bases matching TRBD1. The CDR3 totals 15 residues. With V trimmed by 6 bases and J by 2 bases, 7 bases remained unmatched. Germline lookup yields CDR1 MDHEN and CDR2 SYDVKM. The CDR3 sequence is CASSKPGQDTDTQYF. The DNA for the CDR3 is TGTGCCAGCAGCAAACCGGGACAGGACACAGATACGCAGTATTTT.

The rearrangement joins TRBV6-5 to TRBJ2-1, with D unclear. The germline V and J ends were trimmed by 6 bases and 10 bases, with 13 bases remaining between them. Germline V gene lookup returns CDR1 MNHEY and CDR2 SVGAGI. CDR3 length: 12 amino acids. Here the CDR3 reads CASSSPMREQFF. Written as DNA, the CDR3 is TGTGCCAGCAGCTCCCCGATGAGGGAGCAGTTCTTC.

The table lists this clone with a count of one. DNA of the CDR3: TGTGCCAGCAGTGAACAGGGGCAGGGTGGTTACGAGCAGTACTTC. Its protein product is CASSEQGQGGYEQYF. J is TRBJ2-7 and V is TRBV2; D perhaps matches TRBD1 (6 bases). The CDR3 sequence is 15 residues long. V was clipped by 2 bases and J by 4 bases, with 15 bases between them. Germline CDR1 and CDR2: SNHLY and FYNNEI.

Here the CDR3 DNA reads TGTGCCAGCAGCCAAGATGGTAGCGGGAGCAGCGAGCAGTTCTTC. It specifies CASSQDGSGSSEQFF. The chain combines TRBV4-2 with TRBJ2-1; 9 bases line up with TRBD2. CDR1 and CDR2 from the germline V gene are LGHNA and YNFKEQ. The V and J ends lost 0 bases and 10 bases, in that order; junction bases with no gene match: 7. The CDR3 loop spans 15 amino acids.

The rearrangement links TRBV9 to TRBJ2-5; TRBD1 aligns across 9 bases. The CDR3 spans 14 residues. The V and J ends lost 4 bases and 5 bases, in that order; junction bases with no gene match: 6. Germline V gives CDR1 SGDLS, CDR2 YYNGEE. CDR3 region: CASSRTGAPETQYF. In DNA, the CDR3 is TGTGCCAGCAGCAGGACAGGGGCGCCCGAGACCCAGTACTTC. Supplemented by reference TRBV9 and TRBJ2-5, the full variable domain reads DSGVTQTPKHLITATGQRVTLRCSPRSGDLSVYWYQQSLDQGLQFLIQYYNGEERAKGNILERFSAQQFPDLHSELNLSSLELGDSALYFCASSRTGAPETQYFGPGTRLLVL.

A single count supports this clone. The genes are TRBV7-8 and TRBJ2-7; D is possibly TRBD2 (5 bases). Germline loops: CDR1 SGHVS, CDR2 FQNEAQ. Trimming pared 2 bases from V and 6 bases from J, leaving 14 bases between. This CDR3 is built from 14 residues. CDR3 loop: CASSLPILAGEQYF. CDR3 nucleotides: TGTGCCAGCAGCTTACCCATTCTGGCGGGCGAGCAGTACTTC.

The V gene is TRBV7-6, the J gene TRBJ1-2, with 8 bases identical to TRBD1. This CDR3 region has 15 residues. Germline V gives CDR1 SGHVS, CDR2 FNYEAQ. V was clipped by 5 bases and J by 7 bases; unmatched bases: 12. CDR3 bases: TGTGCCAGCAGCCTAGAGGCCAGGGGGCTTCGTGGCTACACCTTC. Its protein is CASSLEARGLRGYTF.

Here the CDR3 DNA reads TGTGCCAGCAGCTTTCAGGGTACCAATCAGCCCCAGCATTTT. The encoded protein is CASSFQGTNQPQHF. The chain joins TRBV7-2 to TRBJ1-5; TRBD1 is a possible D gene (5 bases). The CDR3 extends over 14 amino acids. Per the germline V gene, CDR1 is SGHTA and CDR2 is FQGNSA. V lost 3 bases and J 3 bases, leaving 9 bases between the germline ends.

The chain employs TRBV5-5 and TRBJ2-4; D not certain. From germline, CDR1 is SGHKS and CDR2 YYEKEE (reference sequence). This CDR3 is built from 14 residues. V was pared by 4 bases and J by 8 bases, with 16 bases between. The chain's CDR3 is CASSHGSLGDIQYF. The CDR3 DNA follows: TGTGCCAGCAGCCACGGGTCGCTAGGAGACATTCAGTACTTC.